Below, 4 T cell receptor beta chains from the same sample are listed, as sequenced in a study of blood T cell repertoires in COVID-19 (dated by TCRdb to 2018 to 2021). Library construction relied on the immunoSEQ multiplex PCR assay. The immuneACCESS repertoire file appears here via TCRdb, limited to in-frame rearrangements. These files lack a portion of the clones; in checked studies, under half of the deficit traces to unresolved V genes, and the cause of the others is not known. The sample data list just under 55,000 clones, and 83% of these were observed just once. The ten biggest clones cover around 2% of the sample. Sequencing was done on a sample of peripheral blood. The receptors here all came from an older woman with acute or convalescent COVID-19.

This chain joins TRBV7-3 and TRBJ2-1; 11 bases are a match to TRBD2. J was trimmed by 7 bases and V by 5 bases; bases with no gene match: 10. Germline values: CDR1 SGHTA, CDR2 FQGTGA. This CDR3 comprises 16 residues. CDR3 sequence reads: CASSPTSGGRMNEQFF. The CDR3 DNA reads TGTGCCAGCAGCCCAACTAGCGGGGGAAGGATGAATGAGCAGTTCTTC.

Concerning this clone itself: Relative to the germline gene, one junction end is altered; a read error may explain this. The chain uses TRBV11-1 and TRBJ2-1, with unresolved D. The CDR3 consists of 10 residues. CDR1 and CDR2 from the germline V gene are SGHAT and FQDESV (reference sequence). In nucleotides, the CDR3 is TGTGCCAGCGGCTTCGATGAGCAGTTCTTC. Translation: CASGFDEQFF.

The chain carries TRBV6-5 and TRBJ1-5; TRBD1 agrees at 9 bases. CDR1 MNHEY and CDR2 SVGAGI come from the germline V gene. V trimming: 6 bases; J trimming: 9 bases; junction bases outside the gene matches: 12. This CDR3 comprises 15 residues. CDR3 protein: CASRPRDRAFSPQHF. In nucleotides, the CDR3 is TGTGCCAGCAGGCCCCGGGACAGGGCTTTTTCGCCCCAGCATTTT.

In its sample, this clone was seen a few times. CDR3 amino acids: CASSQKGALRGYTF. For the CDR3, the DNA is TGTGCCAGCAGCCAGAAGGGGGCCCTTCGGGGCTACACCTTC. V is TRBV3-1 (or the pseudogene TRBV3-2) and J is TRBJ1-2; TRBD1 matches at 7 bases. This CDR3 spans 14 amino acids. Germline-derived CDR1 and CDR2 are LGHDT and YNNKEL (reference sequence). V lost 3 bases, J lost 8 bases, and 9 bases stayed unmatched.